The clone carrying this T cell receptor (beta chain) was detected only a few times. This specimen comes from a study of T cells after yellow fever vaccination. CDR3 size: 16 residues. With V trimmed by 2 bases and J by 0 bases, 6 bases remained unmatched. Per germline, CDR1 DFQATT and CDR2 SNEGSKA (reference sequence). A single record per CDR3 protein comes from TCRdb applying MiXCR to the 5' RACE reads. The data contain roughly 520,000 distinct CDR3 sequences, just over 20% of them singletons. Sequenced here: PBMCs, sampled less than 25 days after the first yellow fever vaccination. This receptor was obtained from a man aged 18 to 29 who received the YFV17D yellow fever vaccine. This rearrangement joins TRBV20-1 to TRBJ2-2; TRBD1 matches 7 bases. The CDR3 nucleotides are TGCAGTGCTAGACCTACCGGACAGGCGAACACCGGGGAGCTGTTTTTT. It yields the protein CSARPTGQANTGELFF.